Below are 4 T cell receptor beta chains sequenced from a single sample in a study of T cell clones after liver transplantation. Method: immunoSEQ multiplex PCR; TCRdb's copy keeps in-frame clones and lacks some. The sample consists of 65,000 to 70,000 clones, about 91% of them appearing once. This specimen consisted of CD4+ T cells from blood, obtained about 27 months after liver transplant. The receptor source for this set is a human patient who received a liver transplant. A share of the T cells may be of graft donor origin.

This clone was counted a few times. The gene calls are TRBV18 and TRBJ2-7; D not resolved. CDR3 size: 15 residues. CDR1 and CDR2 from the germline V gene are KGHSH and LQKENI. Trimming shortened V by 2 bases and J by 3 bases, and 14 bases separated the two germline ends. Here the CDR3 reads CASSPVVSQDYEQYF. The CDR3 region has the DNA TGTGCCAGCTCACCAGTCGTCAGCCAAGACTACGAGCAGTACTTC.

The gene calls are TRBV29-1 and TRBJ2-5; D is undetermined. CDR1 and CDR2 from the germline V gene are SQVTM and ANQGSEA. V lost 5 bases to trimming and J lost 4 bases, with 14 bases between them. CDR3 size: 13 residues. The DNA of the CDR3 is TGCAGCGTTAGCCTTGGGGTGATAGAGACCCAGTACTTC. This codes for CSVSLGVIETQYF. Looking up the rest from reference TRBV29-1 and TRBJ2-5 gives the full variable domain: SAVISQKPSRDICQRGTSLTIQCQVDSQVTMMFWYRQQPGQSLTLIATANQGSEATYESGFVIDKFPISRPNLTFSTLTVSNMSPEDSSIYLCSVSLGVIETQYFGPGTRLLVL.

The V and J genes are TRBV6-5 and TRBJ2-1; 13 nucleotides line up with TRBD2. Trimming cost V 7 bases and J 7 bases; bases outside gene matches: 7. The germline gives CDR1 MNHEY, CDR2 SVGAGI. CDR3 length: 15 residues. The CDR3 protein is CASTRLAGGRNEQFF. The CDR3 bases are TGTGCCAGCACTAGACTAGCGGGAGGTCGAAATGAGCAGTTCTTC.

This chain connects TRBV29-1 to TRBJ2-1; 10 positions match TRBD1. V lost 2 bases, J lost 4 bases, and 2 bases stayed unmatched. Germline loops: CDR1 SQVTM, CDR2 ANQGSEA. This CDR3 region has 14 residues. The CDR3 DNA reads TGCAGCGTTGAACGGGACAGGGGATACAATGAGCAGTTCTTC. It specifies CSVERDRGYNEQFF.